These 11 T cell receptor beta chains came from one sample sequenced in a study of early T cells in non-severe SARS-CoV-2 infection. From the 5' RACE reads, TCRdb called clonotypes with MiXCR, one entry per CDR3 protein. Of some 71,000 distinct CDR3 sequences listed, roughly 10% are singletons. Sequencing used whole blood, obtained at baseline. These receptor sequences come from an adult who was a healthcare worker with PCR-confirmed SARS-CoV-2 infection or an uninfected control (not recorded which).

This clonotype was detected ten times or more. This chain joins TRBV6-6 and TRBJ2-5, with TRBD2 identical over 8 bases. The CDR3 consists of 14 residues. Per the germline V gene, CDR1 is MNHNY and CDR2 is SVGAGI (reference sequence). V shed 2 bases, J shed 5 bases, and the junction held 4 bases outside the gene matches. DNA for the CDR3: TGTGCCAGCAGTTACCAAGCTAGCGGGGAGACCCAGTACTTC. Residues: CASSYQASGETQYF.

This clonotype was counted ten times or more. V usage is TRBV24-1 and J usage is TRBJ2-2; TRBD1 aligns across 8 bases. The CDR3 is 16 amino acids. Per germline, CDR1 KGHDR and CDR2 SFDVKD. Trimming removed 5 bases from V and 5 bases from J; junction bases left unmatched: 9. In DNA, the CDR3 is TGTGCCACCAGTGGGCAGGGGGCTGTTAGGACCGGGGAGCTGTTTTTT. As protein: CATSGQGAVRTGELFF.

The chain employs TRBV6-5 and TRBJ1-1; 7 nucleotides match TRBD1. Trimming at V came to 5 bases and at J to 4 bases, leaving 7 bases not matched to a gene. There are 14 residues in the CDR3. In germline, CDR1 is MNHEY, CDR2 SVGAGI. The CDR3 sequence is CASSDRDSSTEAFF. The CDR3 nucleotides read TGTGCCAGCAGTGACCGGGACAGCAGCACTGAAGCTTTCTTT.

The sample holds many counts of this clonotype. The rearrangement uses TRBV18 and TRBJ2-7; 7 bases match TRBD1. With V trimmed by 2 bases and J by 2 bases, 12 bases remained unmatched. The CDR3 has 17 residues. CDR1 and CDR2 from the germline V gene are KGHSH and LQKENI. CDR3 DNA sequence: TGTGCCAGCTCACCAAGCCCTCCGGGACAGAGACCCTACGAGCAGTACTTC. It yields the protein CASSPSPPGQRPYEQYF.

The gene calls are TRBV5-1 and TRBJ2-3; D gene ambiguous. The CDR3 consists of 15 residues. The V gene's germline CDR1 is SGHRS and CDR2 YFSETQ. V dropped 0 bases and J dropped 1 base, with 9 bases sitting between them. Here the CDR3 reads CASSLADGGTDTQYF. CDR3 nucleotide sequence: TGCGCCAGCAGCTTGGCGGACGGAGGCACAGATACGCAGTATTTT.

The table lists this clonotype with many counts. This chain's CDR3 is CASSLFPPGRVDYGYTF. CDR3 in DNA: TGTGCCAGCAGTTTATTCCCCCCCGGCAGGGTGGACTATGGCTACACCTTC. V usage is TRBV28 and J usage is TRBJ1-2; D may be TRBD1 (5 bases). This CDR3 spans 17 amino acids. Looked up from germline, CDR1 is MDHEN and CDR2 is SYDVKM. With 1 base removed from V and 3 bases from J, the gap between germline ends came to 18 bases.

This chain joins TRBV29-1 and TRBJ1-1; perhaps TRBD1 as D (5 bases). Per germline, CDR1 SQVTM and CDR2 ANQGSEA. CDR3 length equals 14 residues. Trimming pared 7 bases from V and 5 bases from J, leaving 20 bases between. The CDR3 sequence is CSGQKTAGNTEAFF. CDR3 coding DNA: TGCAGCGGACAGAAAACAGCGGGAAATACTGAAGCTTTCTTT.

This clonotype was counted many times. The J gene is TRBJ1-3, the V gene TRBV7-2, with D uncertain. The CDR3 consists of 12 residues. Trimming took off 7 bases at V and 4 bases at J, with 8 bases between the two ends. CDR1 is SGHTA and CDR2 is FQGNSA in the germline V gene. CDR3 sequence reads: CASTKQGNTIYF. CDR3 bases: TGTGCCAGCACCAAACAGGGAAACACCATATATTTT.

This clonotype appeared many times. In DNA, the CDR3 is TGCAGCGTGGGGCAGGGGGCAGGAGGCTACACCTTC. This codes for CSVGQGAGGYTF. V is TRBV29-1 and J is TRBJ1-2; 8 nucleotides align to TRBD1. V lost 6 bases to trimming and J lost 8 bases; unmatched junction nucleotides: 8. This CDR3 contains 12 residues. The germline CDR1 and CDR2 sequences are SQVTM and ANQGSEA.

This clonotype was detected many times. V and J are TRBV4-1 and TRBJ2-7, with TRBD2 matching 7 bases. The CDR3 totals 18 residues. Germline-derived CDR1 and CDR2 are MGHRA and YSYEKL. Trimming cost V 0 bases and J 3 bases; bases outside gene matches: 14. The CDR3, as DNA: TGCGCCAGCAGCCAAGAGAGGCTAGCGGACGACTCGTTCTACGAGCAGTACTTC. The encoded protein is CASSQERLADDSFYEQYF.

The table lists this clonotype with a few counts. The chain employs TRBV29-1 and TRBJ2-7; tentatively, D is TRBD2 (5 bases). Germline V lookup: CDR1 SQVTM, CDR2 ANQGSEA. This CDR3 region has 14 residues. The germline V and J ends were trimmed by 4 bases and 7 bases, with 20 bases remaining between them. The CDR3: CSVVSPGSGREQYF. The DNA of the CDR3 is TGCAGCGTTGTTAGCCCGGGATCCGGTCGGGAGCAGTACTTC.